What follows describes a single T cell receptor beta chain. The data are from a study of shared T cell receptors in the human thymus. Only in-frame clones appear in the TCRdb table, and some are missing; sequencing was by immunoSEQ multiplex PCR. This sample has about 660,000 clones, with around 87% found just once. CDR1 and CDR2 (germline): LGHNA, YSLEER. V gave up 6 bases and J gave up 0 bases, with 14 bases separating them. The CDR3 is made up of 15 amino acids. These data also featured in a second study, about human thymus T cells. That paper states: Thymus was obtained from resections taken during corrective heart surgery. Among thymic and blood repertoires, usage of V and J genes appeared biased. Related research has reported that thymic repertoires overlap highly among unrelated individuals.

The source of this sequence is a boy in the first two years of life with a congenital heart defect. The gene calls are TRBV4-3 and TRBJ1-1; D is uncertain. The material sequenced was thymocytes. In nucleotides, the CDR3 is TGCGCCAGCAGTCCCGATGGTCAGTTGAACACTGAAGCTTTCTTT. Amino acids: CASSPDGQLNTEAFF.